A few counts support the clone carrying this T cell receptor beta chain. Its cognate antigen is unknown. Those patients with uncontrolled infection, other autoimmune disease, pregnancy or lactation were excluded. Fresh 10 ml peripheral blood yielded PBMCs. Amplification of TCR beta CDR3 regions was performed using RNA transcripts as template. First-round RT-PCR of the TCR CDR3 relied on the HTBI primer set. TCRdb re-derived calls from the multiplex PCR reads in MiXCR, one entry per CDR3 protein. Here the sample spans about 520,000 distinct CDR3 sequences, approximately 24% being singletons. This record belongs to a study of T cells in Graves' hyperthyroidism and ophthalmopathy. Trimming removed 6 bases from V and 10 bases from J, with 18 bases in between. CDR3 length: 13 residues. Study-level results: Ophthalmopathy was distinguished from stable hyperthyroidism by 13 V-J signatures. Blood also held most thyroid clonotypes expanded beyond 0.001.

V and J are TRBV12-3 or TRBV12-4 and TRBJ1-1; no definite D call. Sequencing input: blood. This TCR derives from a woman in her 30s with Graves' ophthalmopathy. The CDR3 region has the DNA TGTGCCAGCAGGGACGGAACCTCTAGGCTAGCTTTCTTT. Its protein product is CASRDGTSRLAFF.